The 27 T cell receptor beta chains given below trace back to one sample, sequenced in a study of naive and memory T cell subsets. Findings and limits, study-wide: Possibly reflecting memory cells re-expressing CD45RA, a few larger clonotypes occurred in naive repertoires, especially CD8.

Both TRBC1 and TRBC2 were covered by a beta constant-region primer of two equimolar oligonucleotides. Nested alpha and beta constant-region primers with the SP2 primer drove four PCR rounds on ligated cDNA. In TCRdb, the UMI-ligation and nested PCR reads were re-called with MiXCR into one record per CDR3 protein. The table shows 120,000 to 150,000 distinct CDR3 sequences, with 15% to 25% occurring only once. What these receptors recognize is not known. Sequenced sample: naive CD8+ T cells from blood. The receptors were gathered from a human donor in good health.

This clonotype was recorded a few times. The chain has TRBV19 and TRBJ1-5; 7 bases line up with TRBD1. V lost 8 bases to trimming and J lost 3 bases; unmatched junction nucleotides: 7. CDR3 length: 14 amino acids. Germline V gene data show CDR1 as LNHDA and CDR2 as SQIVND (reference sequence). CDR3 residues: CASEDRVFNQPQHF. Here the CDR3 DNA reads TGTGCCAGTGAAGACAGGGTCTTCAATCAGCCCCAGCATTTT.

This chain links TRBV6-5 with TRBJ2-3; 9 positions agree with TRBD1. The V gene end was trimmed by 4 bases and the J gene end by 2 bases; junction bases not matched to a gene: 16. Germline loops: CDR1 MNHEY, CDR2 SVGAGI. This CDR3 is built from 19 residues. CDR3 protein: CASSSKDVSGTGPTDTQYF. CDR3 coding DNA: TGTGCCAGCAGTTCCAAAGATGTTTCCGGGACAGGGCCCACAGATACGCAGTATTTT.

This clonotype was counted at least ten times. V gene TRBV28 combines with J gene TRBJ2-2; D perhaps matches TRBD1 (6 bases). This CDR3 is built from 14 residues. Germline V CDR1 and CDR2: MDHEN, SYDVKM. Trimming removed 8 bases at V and 1 base at J, with 11 bases between. The CDR3 spells CASLPTGNTGELFF. Written as DNA, the CDR3 is TGTGCCAGCCTCCCGACAGGGAACACCGGGGAGCTGTTTTTT.

The sample holds a few counts of this clonotype. The V call is TRBV29-1, the J call TRBJ2-3; possibly TRBD1 for D (6 bases). The CDR3 has 14 residues. V lost 0 bases and J 2 bases, leaving 9 bases between the germline ends. Germline assignment: CDR1 SQVTM and CDR2 ANQGSEA. In nucleotides, the CDR3 is TGCAGCGTTGAAGATTGGGACACCACAGATACGCAGTATTTT. It codes for CSVEDWDTTDTQYF.

This clonotype was observed a handful of times. This chain links TRBV2 with TRBJ1-2; D is possibly TRBD1 (6 bases). This CDR3 is 15 amino acids long. Per germline, CDR1 SNHLY and CDR2 FYNNEI. Trimming pared 9 bases from V and 6 bases from J, leaving 23 bases between. The CDR3 DNA is TGTGCCAGGGGGCAGGGGTTCCCAACTTATGATGGCTACACCTTC. Protein sequence: CARGQGFPTYDGYTF.

This clonotype showed up just a few times. The germline gene is not matched at one end of the junction; a read error may be the cause. The chain is built from TRBV30 and TRBJ1-6; 7 positions match TRBD1. CDR3 length: 13 residues. The germline CDR1 and CDR2 sequences are GTSNPN and SVGIG (reference sequence). CDR3: CARRGTVNSPLHF. Written as DNA, the CDR3 is TGTGCCCGGAGAGGGACAGTTAATTCACCCCTCCACTTT.

The chain carries TRBV28 and TRBJ2-7; TRBD1 might be the D (6 bases). Germline lookup yields CDR1 MDHEN and CDR2 SYDVKM. The CDR3 runs to 13 residues. Trimming stripped 10 bases from V and 0 bases from J, with 13 bases between. CDR3 sequence (DNA): TGTGCCACCAAACAGGGTAGCTCCTACGAGCAGTACTTC. Residues: CATKQGSSYEQYF. Filled out from reference TRBV28 and TRBJ2-7, the complete variable domain reads DVKVTQSSRYLVKRTGEKVFLECVQDMDHENMFWYRQDPGLGLRLIYFSYDVKMKEKGDIPEGYSVSREKKERFSLILESASTNQTSMYLCATKQGSSYEQYFGPGTRLTVT.

This clonotype was counted between two and nine times. The rearrangement uses TRBV7-9 and TRBJ2-7, with TRBD2 matching over 14 bases. In germline, CDR1 is SEHNR, CDR2 FQNEAQ (reference sequence). The CDR3 consists of 17 residues. V trimming: 5 bases; J trimming: 0 bases; junction bases outside the gene matches: 6. CDR3 sequence reads: CASSPRTSGRSSYEQYF. CDR3 coding DNA: TGTGCCAGCAGCCCCCGGACTAGCGGGAGGAGCTCCTACGAGCAGTACTTC.

The V and J genes are TRBV28 and TRBJ1-2, with 10 bases matching TRBD1. This CDR3 comprises 15 residues. With V trimmed by 3 bases and J by 6 bases, 7 bases remained unmatched. Germline CDR1 and CDR2: MDHEN and SYDVKM. This CDR3 is CASSFFGQGVNGYTF. The CDR3 DNA reads TGTGCCAGCAGTTTCTTCGGACAGGGGGTTAATGGCTACACCTTC.

The chain combines TRBV7-9 with TRBJ2-5; D is unclear. CDR1 SEHNR and CDR2 FQNEAQ come from the germline V gene (reference sequence). Trimming cost V 3 bases and J 3 bases, with 14 bases left between them. The CDR3 consists of 15 residues. CDR3 in amino acids: CASSFSDGEEETQYF. CDR3 sequence (DNA): TGTGCCAGCAGCTTCTCGGACGGTGAAGAAGAGACCCAGTACTTC. Drawing the rest from reference TRBV7-9 and TRBJ2-5, the complete variable domain is DTGVSQNPRHKITKRGQNVTFRCDPISEHNRLYWYRQTLGQGPEFLTYFQNEAQLEKSRLLSDRFSAERPKGSFSTLEIQRTEQGDSAMYLCASSFSDGEEETQYFGPGTRLLVL.

The chain is built from TRBV5-1 and TRBJ2-7; D call uncertain. This CDR3 has 13 residues. V was clipped by 3 bases and J by 2 bases, with 9 bases between them. Per the germline V gene, CDR1 is SGHRS and CDR2 is YFSETQ. In nucleotides, the CDR3 is TGCGCCAGCAGCTCTTTCGAGACCTACGAGCAGTACTTC. Its translation: CASSSFETYEQYF. Combining the CDR3 with reference TRBV5-1 and TRBJ2-7 gives the whole variable domain KAGVTQTPRYLIKTRGQQVTLSCSPISGHRSVSWYQQTPGQGLQFLFEYFSETQRNKGNFPGRFSGRQFSNSRSEMNVSTLELGDSALYLCASSSFETYEQYFGPGTRLTVT.

The chain combines TRBV29-1 with TRBJ2-1, with a possible D match to TRBD2 (5 bases). The CDR3 sequence is 14 residues long. V lost 3 bases and J 0 bases, leaving 9 bases between the germline ends. From germline, CDR1 is SQVTM and CDR2 ANQGSEA. The CDR3 loop is CSVEPGSSYNEQFF. CDR3 nucleotide sequence: TGCAGCGTTGAGCCTGGGAGCTCCTACAATGAGCAGTTCTTC.

V is TRBV3-1 and J is TRBJ2-7, with 9 nucleotides matching TRBD2. The CDR3 loop spans 15 amino acids. With 3 bases clipped from V and 2 bases from J, the junction kept 5 bases outside the gene matches. Per germline, CDR1 LGHDT and CDR2 YNNKEL (reference sequence). CDR3 amino acids: CASSQTSGGTYEQYF. CDR3 bases: TGTGCCAGCAGCCAGACAAGCGGGGGGACCTACGAGCAGTACTTC.

V and J are TRBV9 and TRBJ2-3, with D uncertain. CDR1 SGDLS and CDR2 YYNGEE come from the germline V gene. The CDR3 spans 13 residues. V was clipped by 3 bases and J by 2 bases, with 7 bases between them. CDR3 loop: CASSAPFTDTQYF. The CDR3 DNA sequence: TGTGCCAGCAGCGCCCCATTCACAGATACGCAGTATTTT.

Many counts were recorded for this clonotype. This chain uses TRBV7-9 with TRBJ1-2; maybe TRBD1 (6 bases). Trimming stripped 2 bases from V and 2 bases from J, with 21 bases between. Germline values: CDR1 SEHNR, CDR2 FQNEAQ (reference sequence). The CDR3 has 18 residues. The CDR3 loop reads CASSLIGEDSLFNYGYTF. The CDR3 region has the DNA TGTGCCAGCAGCTTAATTGGTGAGGACAGCCTGTTCAACTATGGCTACACCTTC.

In its sample, this clonotype was seen a few times. The chain is built from TRBV7-2 and TRBJ1-4; D call uncertain. V was cut by 0 bases and J by 0 bases, with 11 bases left in between. Germline CDR1 and CDR2: SGHTA and FQGNSA. The CDR3 covers 17 residues. Here the CDR3 DNA reads TGTGCCAGCAGCTTAGCGTACCCGGTTTCAACTAATGAAAAACTGTTTTTT. Protein sequence: CASSLAYPVSTNEKLFF.

The V call is TRBV12-3 or TRBV12-4, the J call TRBJ2-1; D is unclear. V was trimmed by 3 bases and J by 5 bases, leaving 8 bases between them. This CDR3 is built from 13 residues. In DNA, the CDR3 is TGTGCCAGCAGTTTGGGCGGAGACAATGAGCAGTTCTTC. As protein: CASSLGGDNEQFF.

The rearrangement uses TRBV2 and TRBJ2-3; no clear D gene. The CDR3 is made up of 13 amino acids. Germline lookup yields CDR1 SNHLY and CDR2 FYNNEI. Trimming removed 4 bases at V and 2 bases at J, with 7 bases between. The CDR3 DNA is TGTGCCAGCAGTGTGTATGCCACAGATACGCAGTATTTT. As protein: CASSVYATDTQYF.

This chain connects TRBV28 to TRBJ2-1; 7 bases fit TRBD1. The J segment lost 5 bases and the V segment lost 6 bases, leaving 10 bases of the junction unmatched. The CDR3 has 15 residues. Germline CDR1 MDHEN, CDR2 SYDVKM. The CDR3, as DNA: TGTGCCAGCAGACCAAGTGGGACAGTAGACAATGAGCAGTTCTTC. Its translation is CASRPSGTVDNEQFF.

The chain links TRBV6-5 to TRBJ2-7, with 8 bases fitting TRBD2. V was clipped by 6 bases and J by 3 bases; unmatched bases: 13. The germline V gene encodes CDR1 MNHEY and CDR2 SVGAGI. CDR3 length: 16 amino acids. The CDR3 region is CASSPGGDPLSYEQYF. CDR3 sequence (DNA): TGTGCCAGCAGCCCCGGGGGGGACCCCCTAAGCTACGAGCAGTACTTC.

This rearrangement joins TRBV7-9 to TRBJ2-7; 7 bases align to TRBD1. This CDR3 spans 14 amino acids. From germline, CDR1 is SEHNR and CDR2 FQNEAQ (reference sequence). The V and J ends lost 1 base and 6 bases, in that order; junction bases with no gene match: 6. The CDR3 bases are TGTGCCAGCAGCTTAGTAAGGGGGCTAGGCGAGCAGTACTTC. It encodes CASSLVRGLGEQYF.

This rearrangement joins TRBV5-1 to TRBJ1-1; D gene unclear. CDR1 and CDR2 from the germline V gene are SGHRS and YFSETQ. V was clipped by 0 bases and J by 5 bases, with 8 bases between them. This CDR3 contains 13 residues. CDR3 sequence reads: CASSLAGETEAFF. CDR3 coding DNA: TGCGCCAGCAGCTTGGCCGGGGAAACTGAAGCTTTCTTT.

V is TRBV12-3 or TRBV12-4 and J is TRBJ2-2, with 14 bases fitting TRBD2. V lost 3 bases to trimming and J lost 3 bases; unmatched junction nucleotides: 18. The length of the CDR3 is 22 residues. The CDR3 DNA reads TGTGCCAGCAGTTTTGCCGGAGTTTCGGGACTAGCGGGAGACCGGGACACCGGGGAGCTGTTTTTT. Translation: CASSFAGVSGLAGDRDTGELFF.

This chain connects TRBV28 to TRBJ2-5; 7 nucleotides match TRBD1. V lost 5 bases to trimming and J lost 1 base; unmatched junction nucleotides: 10. The CDR3 has 16 residues. Germline V gene lookup returns CDR1 MDHEN and CDR2 SYDVKM. The chain's CDR3 is CASSPSFDRAQETQYF. CDR3 coding DNA: TGTGCCAGCAGTCCATCCTTCGACAGGGCCCAAGAGACCCAGTACTTC.

The V and J genes are TRBV6-6 and TRBJ2-7; 7 bases fit TRBD1. The CDR3 is made up of 14 amino acids. Trimming at V came to 6 bases and at J to 4 bases, leaving 9 bases not matched to a gene. Per the germline V gene, CDR1 is MNHNY and CDR2 is SVGAGI (reference sequence). CDR3 loop: CASSLRDSLYEQYF. The CDR3 bases are TGTGCCAGCAGCCTACGGGACAGCCTTTACGAGCAGTACTTC.

Only a few counts were recorded for this clonotype. V gene TRBV29-1 combines with J gene TRBJ1-1, with D maybe TRBD1 (6 bases). The V end was cut by 6 bases, the J end by 3 bases, with 14 bases between. Germline V CDR1 and CDR2: SQVTM, ANQGSEA. The CDR3 contains 13 residues. In DNA form, the CDR3 reads TGCAGCGTGCCGACAGGAGGGGACACTGAAGCTTTCTTT. Protein product: CSVPTGGDTEAFF. Full variable domain (rest looked up from reference TRBV29-1 and TRBJ1-1): SAVISQKPSRDICQRGTSLTIQCQVDSQVTMMFWYRQQPGQSLTLIATANQGSEATYESGFVIDKFPISRPNLTFSTLTVSNMSPEDSSIYLCSVPTGGDTEAFFGQGTRLTVV.

In nucleotides, the CDR3 is TGTGCCAGTAGTATTACAGGTGGGAGCTACGAGCAGTACTTC. As protein: CASSITGGSYEQYF. This chain joins TRBV19 and TRBJ2-7; TRBD1 or TRBD2 may be the D gene (5 bases each). The germline V gene has CDR1 LNHDA and CDR2 SQIVND (reference sequence). V lost 3 bases, J lost 3 bases, and 12 bases lay in between. This CDR3 has 14 amino acids.